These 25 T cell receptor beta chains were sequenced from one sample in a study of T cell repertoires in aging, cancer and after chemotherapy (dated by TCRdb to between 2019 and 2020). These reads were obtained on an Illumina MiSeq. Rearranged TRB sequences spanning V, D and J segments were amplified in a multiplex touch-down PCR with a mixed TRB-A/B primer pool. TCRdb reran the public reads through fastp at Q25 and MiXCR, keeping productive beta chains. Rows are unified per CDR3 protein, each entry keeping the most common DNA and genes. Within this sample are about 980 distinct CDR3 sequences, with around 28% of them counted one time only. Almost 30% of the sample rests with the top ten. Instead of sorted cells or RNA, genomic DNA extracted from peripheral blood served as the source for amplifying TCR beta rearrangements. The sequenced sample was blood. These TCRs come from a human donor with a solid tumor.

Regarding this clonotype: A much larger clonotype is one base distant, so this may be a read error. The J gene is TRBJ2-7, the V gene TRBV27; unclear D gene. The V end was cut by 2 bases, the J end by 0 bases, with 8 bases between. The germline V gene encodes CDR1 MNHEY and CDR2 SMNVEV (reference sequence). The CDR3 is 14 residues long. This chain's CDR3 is CASSLPPRSYEQYF. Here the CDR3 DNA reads TGTGCCAGCAGTTTACCGCCCCGCTCCTACGAGCAGTACTTC.

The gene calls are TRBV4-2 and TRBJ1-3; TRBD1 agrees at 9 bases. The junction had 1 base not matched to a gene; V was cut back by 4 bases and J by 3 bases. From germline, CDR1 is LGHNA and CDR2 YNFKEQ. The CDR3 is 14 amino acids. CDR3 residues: CASSRTGVGNTIYF. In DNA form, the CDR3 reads TGTGCCAGCAGCCGGACAGGGGTTGGAAACACCATATATTTT.

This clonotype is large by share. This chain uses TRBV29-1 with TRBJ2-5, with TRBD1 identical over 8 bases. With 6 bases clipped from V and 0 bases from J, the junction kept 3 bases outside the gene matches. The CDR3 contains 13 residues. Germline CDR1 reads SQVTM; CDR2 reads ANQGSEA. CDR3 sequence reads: CSVTGGYQETQYF. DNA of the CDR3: TGCAGCGTAACAGGGGGGTACCAAGAGACCCAGTACTTC.

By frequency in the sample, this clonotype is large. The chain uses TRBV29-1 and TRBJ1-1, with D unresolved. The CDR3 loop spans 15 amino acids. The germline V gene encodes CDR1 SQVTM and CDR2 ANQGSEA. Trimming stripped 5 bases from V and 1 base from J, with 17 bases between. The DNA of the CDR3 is TGCAGCGTTTTAATTGGTGGAGCAGAGAACACTGAAGCTTTCTTT. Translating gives CSVLIGGAENTEAFF.

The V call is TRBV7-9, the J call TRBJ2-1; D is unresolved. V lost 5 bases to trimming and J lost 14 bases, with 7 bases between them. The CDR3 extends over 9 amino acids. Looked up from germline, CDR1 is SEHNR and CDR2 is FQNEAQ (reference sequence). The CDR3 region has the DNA TGTGCCAGCAGCCCCCAGGAGTTCTTC. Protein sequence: CASSPQEFF.

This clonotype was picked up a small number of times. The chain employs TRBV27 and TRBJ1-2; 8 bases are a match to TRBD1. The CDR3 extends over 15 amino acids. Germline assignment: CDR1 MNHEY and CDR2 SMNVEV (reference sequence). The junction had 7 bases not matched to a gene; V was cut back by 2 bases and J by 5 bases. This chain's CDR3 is CASSLTTGDQYGYTF. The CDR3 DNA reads TGTGCCAGCAGTTTAACGACAGGGGACCAGTATGGCTACACCTTC.

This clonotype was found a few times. CDR3 in DNA: TGTGCCAGCAGCTTGGCCAGCGGGGGACTTAATGAAAAACTGTTTTTT. As protein: CASSLASGGLNEKLFF. This chain connects TRBV5-4 to TRBJ1-4; D is possibly TRBD1 (5 bases). Trimming cost V 0 bases and J 4 bases, with 13 bases left between them. The CDR3 length is 16 residues. Looked up from germline, CDR1 is SGHNT and CDR2 is YYREEE (reference sequence).

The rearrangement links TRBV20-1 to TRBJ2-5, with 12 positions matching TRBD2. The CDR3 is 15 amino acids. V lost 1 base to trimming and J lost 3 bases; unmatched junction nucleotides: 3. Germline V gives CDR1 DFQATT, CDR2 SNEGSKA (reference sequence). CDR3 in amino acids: CSARGLAGGEETQYF. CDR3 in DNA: TGCAGTGCTAGAGGGCTAGCGGGAGGGGAAGAGACCCAGTACTTC.

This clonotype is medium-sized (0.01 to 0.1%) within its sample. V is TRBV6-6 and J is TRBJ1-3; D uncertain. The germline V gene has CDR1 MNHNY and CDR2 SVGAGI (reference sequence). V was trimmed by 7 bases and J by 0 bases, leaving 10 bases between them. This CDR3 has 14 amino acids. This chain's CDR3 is CASNLDGSGNTIYF. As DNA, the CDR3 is TGTGCCAGCAATTTGGACGGCTCTGGAAACACCATATATTTT.

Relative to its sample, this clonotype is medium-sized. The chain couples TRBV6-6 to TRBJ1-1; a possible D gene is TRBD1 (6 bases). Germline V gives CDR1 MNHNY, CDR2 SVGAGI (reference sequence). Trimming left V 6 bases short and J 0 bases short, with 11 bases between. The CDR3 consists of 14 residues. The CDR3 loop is CASSRTGMNTEAFF. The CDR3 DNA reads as TGTGCCAGCAGCCGTACAGGGATGAACACTGAAGCTTTCTTT.

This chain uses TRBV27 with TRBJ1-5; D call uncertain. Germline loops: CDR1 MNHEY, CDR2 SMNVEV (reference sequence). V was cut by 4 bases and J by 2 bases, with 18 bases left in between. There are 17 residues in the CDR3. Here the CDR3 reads CASSSSLTTPGNQPQHF. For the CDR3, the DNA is TGTGCCAGCAGTTCCTCCCTGACCACCCCGGGCAATCAGCCCCAGCATTTT.

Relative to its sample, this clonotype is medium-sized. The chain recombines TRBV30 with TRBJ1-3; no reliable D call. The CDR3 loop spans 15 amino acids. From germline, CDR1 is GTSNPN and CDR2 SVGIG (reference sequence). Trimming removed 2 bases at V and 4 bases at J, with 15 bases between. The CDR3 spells CAWSRTRASGNTIYF. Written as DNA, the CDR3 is TGTGCCTGGAGTCGAACTAGGGCGTCGGGAAACACCATATATTTT.

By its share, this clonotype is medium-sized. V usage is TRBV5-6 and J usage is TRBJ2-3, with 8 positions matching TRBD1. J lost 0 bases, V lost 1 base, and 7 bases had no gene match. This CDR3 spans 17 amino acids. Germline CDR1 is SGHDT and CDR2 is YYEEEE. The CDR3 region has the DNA TGTGCCAGCAGCTTGTTAGGGACAGGCGGTAGCACAGATACGCAGTATTTT. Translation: CASSLLGTGGSTDTQYF.

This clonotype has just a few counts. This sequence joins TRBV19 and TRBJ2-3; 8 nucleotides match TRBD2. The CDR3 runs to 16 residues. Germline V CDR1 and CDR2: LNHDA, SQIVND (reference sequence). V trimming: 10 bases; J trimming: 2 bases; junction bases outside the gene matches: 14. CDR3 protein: CANLTSGNEPTDTQYF. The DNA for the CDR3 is TGTGCCAATCTCACTAGCGGAAATGAACCCACAGATACGCAGTATTTT.

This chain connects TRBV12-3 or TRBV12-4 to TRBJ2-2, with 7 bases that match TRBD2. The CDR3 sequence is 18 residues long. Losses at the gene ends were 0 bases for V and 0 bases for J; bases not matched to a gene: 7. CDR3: CASSLAIVGRANTGELFF. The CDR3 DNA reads TGTGCCAGCAGTTTAGCGATAGTAGGGAGGGCGAACACCGGGGAGCTGTTTTTT.

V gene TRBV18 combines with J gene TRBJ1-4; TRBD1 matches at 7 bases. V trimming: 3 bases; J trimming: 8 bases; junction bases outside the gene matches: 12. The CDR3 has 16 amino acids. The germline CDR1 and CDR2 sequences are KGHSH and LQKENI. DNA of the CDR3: TGTGCCAGCTCACCCTTACTGAAGGGGGCGGAAGAAAAACTGTTTTTT. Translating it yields CASSPLLKGAEEKLFF.

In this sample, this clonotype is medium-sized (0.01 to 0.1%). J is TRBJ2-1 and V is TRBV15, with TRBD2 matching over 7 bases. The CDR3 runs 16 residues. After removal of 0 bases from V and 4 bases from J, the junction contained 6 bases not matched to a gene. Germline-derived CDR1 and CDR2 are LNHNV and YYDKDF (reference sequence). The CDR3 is CATSRDGAGEYNEQFF. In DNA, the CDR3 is TGTGCCACCAGCAGAGATGGGGCGGGGGAATACAATGAGCAGTTCTTC. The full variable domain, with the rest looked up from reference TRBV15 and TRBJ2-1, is DAMVIQNPRYQVTQFGKPVTLSCSQTLNHNVMYWYQQKSSQAPKLLFHYYDKDFNNEADTPDNFQSRRPNTSFCFLDIRSPGLGDTAMYLCATSRDGAGEYNEQFFGPGTRLTVL.

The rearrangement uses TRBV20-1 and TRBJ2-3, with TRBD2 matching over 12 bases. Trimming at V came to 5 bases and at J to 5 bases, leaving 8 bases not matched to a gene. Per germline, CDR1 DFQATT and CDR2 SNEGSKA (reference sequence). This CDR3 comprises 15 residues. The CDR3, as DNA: TGCAGTGCTGGACCTAGCGGGAGGGAGGGAGATACGCAGTATTTT. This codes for CSAGPSGREGDTQYF.

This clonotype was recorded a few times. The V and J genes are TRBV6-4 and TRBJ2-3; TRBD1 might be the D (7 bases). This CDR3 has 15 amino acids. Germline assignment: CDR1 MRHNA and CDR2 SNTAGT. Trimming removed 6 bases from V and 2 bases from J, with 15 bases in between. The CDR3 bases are TGTGCCAGCAGCCCCCAGGGGGGCTCCACAGATACGCAGTATTTT. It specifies CASSPQGGSTDTQYF.

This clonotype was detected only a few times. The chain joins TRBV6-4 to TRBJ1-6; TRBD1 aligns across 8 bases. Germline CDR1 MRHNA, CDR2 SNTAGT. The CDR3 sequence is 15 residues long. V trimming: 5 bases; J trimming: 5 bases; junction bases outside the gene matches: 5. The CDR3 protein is CASSHQGADNSPLHF. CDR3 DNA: TGTGCCAGCAGTCATCAGGGGGCAGATAATTCACCCCTCCACTTT.

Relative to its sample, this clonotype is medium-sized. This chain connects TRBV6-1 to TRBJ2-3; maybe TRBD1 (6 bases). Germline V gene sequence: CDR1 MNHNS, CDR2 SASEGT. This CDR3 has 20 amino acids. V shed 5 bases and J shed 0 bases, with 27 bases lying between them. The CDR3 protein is CASSLTGGALGRASTDTQYF. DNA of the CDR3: TGTGCCAGCAGTCTGACAGGTGGGGCGTTAGGCCGGGCTAGCACAGATACGCAGTATTTT.

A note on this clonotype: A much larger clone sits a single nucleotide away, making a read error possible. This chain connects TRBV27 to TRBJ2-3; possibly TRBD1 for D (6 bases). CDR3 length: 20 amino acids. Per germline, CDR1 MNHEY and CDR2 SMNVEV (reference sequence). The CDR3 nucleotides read TGTGCCAGCAGTCTGACAGGTGGGGCGTTAGGCCGGGCTAGCACAGATACGAAGTATTTT. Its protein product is CASSLTGGALGRASTDTKYF.

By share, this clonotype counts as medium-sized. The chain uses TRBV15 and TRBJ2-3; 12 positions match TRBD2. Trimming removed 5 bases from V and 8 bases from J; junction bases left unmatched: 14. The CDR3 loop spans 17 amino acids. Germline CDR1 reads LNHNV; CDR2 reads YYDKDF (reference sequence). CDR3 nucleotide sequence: TGTGCCACCAGCTCCCGACTAGCGGGAGTGAGATTGGCTACGCAGTATTTT. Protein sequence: CATSSRLAGVRLATQYF.

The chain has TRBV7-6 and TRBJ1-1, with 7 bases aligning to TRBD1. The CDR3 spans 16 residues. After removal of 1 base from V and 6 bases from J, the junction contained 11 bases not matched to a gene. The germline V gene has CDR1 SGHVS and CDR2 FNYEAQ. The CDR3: CASSLGRGRLGAEAFF. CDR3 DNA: TGTGCCAGCAGCTTAGGTAGGGGGCGCTTGGGCGCTGAAGCTTTCTTT.

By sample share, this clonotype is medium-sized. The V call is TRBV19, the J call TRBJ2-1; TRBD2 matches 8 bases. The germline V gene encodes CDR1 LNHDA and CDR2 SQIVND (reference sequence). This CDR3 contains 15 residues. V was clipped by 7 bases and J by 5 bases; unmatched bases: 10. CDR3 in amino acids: CASTPWAGGNNEQFF. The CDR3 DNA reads TGTGCCAGTACCCCGTGGGCGGGAGGAAACAATGAGCAGTTCTTC.